This paragraph reports one TCR beta chain. Antigen: not known. The CDR3 has 14 residues. The germline V and J ends were trimmed by 6 bases and 0 bases, with 11 bases remaining between them. Germline CDR1 is MNHNS and CDR2 is SASEGT. These data come from a study of T cell repertoires and HLA-DP antigens. Overall study: Sorted CD137+CD4+ samples averaged approximately 230 ng DNA; pre-culture CD4+ samples, 950 to 1,500 ng.

Amplification used primers for 54 TRBV and 13 TRBJ segments. This table comes from immunoSEQ multiplex PCR, and its TCRdb copy is limited to in-frame clones, with some not included. The table records about 110,000 clones, roughly 92% of them present only once. General study findings and limits: The CD4+ repertoire was not split into naive and memory.

Material: CD4+ T cells from PBMCs. The clonotype comes from a woman between 18 and 29 years old in good health and CMV-seronegative. This rearrangement joins TRBV6-1 to TRBJ1-1, with D uncertain. The CDR3 loop reads CASRRWELNTEAFF. The CDR3 DNA sequence: TGTGCCAGCAGAAGGTGGGAACTGAACACTGAAGCTTTCTTT.